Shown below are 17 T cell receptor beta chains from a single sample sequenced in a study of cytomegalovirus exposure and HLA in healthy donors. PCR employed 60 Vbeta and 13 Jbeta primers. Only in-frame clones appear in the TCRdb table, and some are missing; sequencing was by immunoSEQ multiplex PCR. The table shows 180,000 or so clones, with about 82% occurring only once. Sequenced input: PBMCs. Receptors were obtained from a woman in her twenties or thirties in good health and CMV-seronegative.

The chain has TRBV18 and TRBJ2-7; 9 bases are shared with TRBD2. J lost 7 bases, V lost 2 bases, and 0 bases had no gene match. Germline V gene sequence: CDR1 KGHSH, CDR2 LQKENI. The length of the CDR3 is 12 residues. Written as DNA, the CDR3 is TGTGCCAGCTCACCAAGCGGGGGGGAGCAGTACTTC. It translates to CASSPSGGEQYF.

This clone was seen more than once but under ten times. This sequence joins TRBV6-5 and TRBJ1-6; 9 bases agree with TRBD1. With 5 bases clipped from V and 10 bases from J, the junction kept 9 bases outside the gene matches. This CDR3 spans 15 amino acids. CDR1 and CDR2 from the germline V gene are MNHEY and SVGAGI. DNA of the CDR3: TGTGCCAGCAGTCACAGGGGACAGGGCGACTCACCCCTCCACTTT. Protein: CASSHRGQGDSPLHF.

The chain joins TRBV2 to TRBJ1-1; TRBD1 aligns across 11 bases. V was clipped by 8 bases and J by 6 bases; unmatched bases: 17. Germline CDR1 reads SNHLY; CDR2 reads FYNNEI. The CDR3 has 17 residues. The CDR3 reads CASHPRRGQGVSAEAFF. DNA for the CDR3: TGTGCCAGCCACCCCCGCCGGGGACAGGGGGTTTCCGCTGAAGCTTTCTTT.

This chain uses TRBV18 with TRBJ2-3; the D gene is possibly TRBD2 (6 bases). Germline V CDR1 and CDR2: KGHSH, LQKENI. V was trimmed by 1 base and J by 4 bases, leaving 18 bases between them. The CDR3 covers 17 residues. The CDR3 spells CASSPLPSGDRADTQYF. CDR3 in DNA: TGTGCCAGCTCACCACTCCCATCGGGGGATCGTGCAGATACGCAGTATTTT.

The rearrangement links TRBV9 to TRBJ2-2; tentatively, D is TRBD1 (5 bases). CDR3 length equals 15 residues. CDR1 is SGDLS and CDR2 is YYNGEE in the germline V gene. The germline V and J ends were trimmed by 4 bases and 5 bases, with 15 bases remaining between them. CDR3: CASSLQGSETGELFF. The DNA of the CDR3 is TGTGCCAGCAGCTTGCAGGGTTCGGAGACCGGGGAGCTGTTTTTT.

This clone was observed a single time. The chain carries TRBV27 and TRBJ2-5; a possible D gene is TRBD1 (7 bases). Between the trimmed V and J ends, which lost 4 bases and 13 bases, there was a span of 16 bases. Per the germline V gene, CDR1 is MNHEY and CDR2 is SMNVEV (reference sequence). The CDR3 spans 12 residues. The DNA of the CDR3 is TGTGCCAGCAGTTACCTCAGGGGGGAGGTGTACTTC. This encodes CASSYLRGEVYF.

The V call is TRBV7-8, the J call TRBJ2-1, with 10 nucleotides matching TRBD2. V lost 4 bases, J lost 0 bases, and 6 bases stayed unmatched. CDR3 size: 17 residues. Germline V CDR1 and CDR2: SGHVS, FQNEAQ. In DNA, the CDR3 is TGTGCCAGCAGCTCCCGACTAGCGGGCGCCTCCTACAATGAGCAGTTCTTC. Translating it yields CASSSRLAGASYNEQFF.

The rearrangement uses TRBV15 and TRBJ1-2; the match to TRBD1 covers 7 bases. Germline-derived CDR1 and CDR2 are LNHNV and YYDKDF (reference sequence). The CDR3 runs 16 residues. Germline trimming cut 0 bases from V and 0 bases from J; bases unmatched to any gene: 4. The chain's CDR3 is CATSRDRDRANYGYTF. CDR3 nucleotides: TGTGCCACCAGCAGAGACCGGGACAGAGCTAACTATGGCTACACCTTC.

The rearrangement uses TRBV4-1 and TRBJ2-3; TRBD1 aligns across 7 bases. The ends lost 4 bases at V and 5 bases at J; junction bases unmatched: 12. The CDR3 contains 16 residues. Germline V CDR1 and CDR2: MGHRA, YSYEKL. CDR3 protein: CASSRIGQVGVDTQYF. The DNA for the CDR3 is TGCGCCAGCAGCCGAATAGGACAGGTTGGGGTAGATACGCAGTATTTT.

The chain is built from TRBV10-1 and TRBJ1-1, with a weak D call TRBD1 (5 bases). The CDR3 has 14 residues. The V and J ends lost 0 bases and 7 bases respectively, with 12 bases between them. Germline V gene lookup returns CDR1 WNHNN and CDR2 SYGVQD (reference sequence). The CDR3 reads CASSESGRVNEAFF. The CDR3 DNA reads TGCGCCAGCAGTGAGTCGGGCAGGGTTAATGAAGCTTTCTTT.

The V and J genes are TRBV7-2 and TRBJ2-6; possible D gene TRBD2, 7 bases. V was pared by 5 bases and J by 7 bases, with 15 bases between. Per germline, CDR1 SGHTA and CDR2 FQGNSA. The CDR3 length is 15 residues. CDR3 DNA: TGTGCCAGCAGCCCACGGGGGGCCGGCGCCAACGTCCTGACTTTC. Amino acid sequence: CASSPRGAGANVLTF.

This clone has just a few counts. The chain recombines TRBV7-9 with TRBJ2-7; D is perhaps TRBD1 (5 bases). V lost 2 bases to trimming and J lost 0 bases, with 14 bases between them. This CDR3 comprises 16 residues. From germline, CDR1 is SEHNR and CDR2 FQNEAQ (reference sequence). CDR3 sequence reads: CASSLRDGAGSYEQYF. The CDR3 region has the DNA TGTGCCAGCAGCTTAAGGGATGGGGCAGGCTCCTACGAGCAGTACTTC. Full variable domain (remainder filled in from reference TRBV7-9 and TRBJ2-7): DTGVSQNPRHKITKRGQNVTFRCDPISEHNRLYWYRQTLGQGPEFLTYFQNEAQLEKSRLLSDRFSAERPKGSFSTLEIQRTEQGDSAMYLCASSLRDGAGSYEQYFGPGTRLTVT.

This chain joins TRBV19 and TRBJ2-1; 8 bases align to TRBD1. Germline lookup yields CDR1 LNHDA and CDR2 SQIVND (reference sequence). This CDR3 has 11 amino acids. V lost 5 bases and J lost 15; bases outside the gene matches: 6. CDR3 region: CASSVTGAAFF. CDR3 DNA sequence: TGTGCCAGTAGTGTGACAGGGGCTGCGTTCTTC. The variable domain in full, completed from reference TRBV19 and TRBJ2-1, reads DGGITQSPKYLFRKEGQNVTLSCEQNLNHDAMYWYRQDPGQGLRLIYYSQIVNDFQKGDIAEGYSVSREKKESFPLTVTSAQKNPTAFYLCASSVTGAAFFGPGTRLTVL.

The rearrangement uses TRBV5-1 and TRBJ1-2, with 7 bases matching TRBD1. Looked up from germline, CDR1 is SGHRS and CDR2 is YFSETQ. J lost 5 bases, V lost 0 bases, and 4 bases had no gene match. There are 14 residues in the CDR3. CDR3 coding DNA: TGCGCCAGCAGCTTGGCCCCAGGGGGGTATGGCTACACCTTC. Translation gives CASSLAPGGYGYTF.

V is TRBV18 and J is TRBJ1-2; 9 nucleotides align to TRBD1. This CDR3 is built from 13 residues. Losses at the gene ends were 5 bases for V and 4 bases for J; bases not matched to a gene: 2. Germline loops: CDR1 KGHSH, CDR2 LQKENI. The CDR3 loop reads CASSAGQGYGYTF. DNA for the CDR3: TGTGCCAGCTCAGCGGGACAGGGCTATGGCTACACCTTC. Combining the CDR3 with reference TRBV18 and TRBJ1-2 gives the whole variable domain NAGVMQNPRHLVRRRGQEARLRCSPMKGHSHVYWYRQLPEEGLKFMVYLQKENIIDESGMPKERFSAEFPKEGPSILRIQQVVRGDSAAYFCASSAGQGYGYTFGSGTRLTVV.

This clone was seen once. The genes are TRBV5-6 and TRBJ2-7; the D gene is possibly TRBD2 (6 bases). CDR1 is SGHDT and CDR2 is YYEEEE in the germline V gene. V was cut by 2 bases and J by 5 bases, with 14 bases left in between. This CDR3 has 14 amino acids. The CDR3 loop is CASSLHGGRDEQYF. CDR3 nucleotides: TGTGCCAGCAGCTTACACGGGGGACGGGACGAGCAGTACTTC.

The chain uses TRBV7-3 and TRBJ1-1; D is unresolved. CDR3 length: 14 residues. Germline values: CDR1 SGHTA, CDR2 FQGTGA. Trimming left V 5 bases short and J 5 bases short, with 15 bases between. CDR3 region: CASSPMAGGTEAFF. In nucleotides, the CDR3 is TGTGCCAGCAGCCCCATGGCAGGTGGGACTGAAGCTTTCTTT. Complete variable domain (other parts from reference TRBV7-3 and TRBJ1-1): GAGVSQTPSNKVTEKGKYVELRCDPISGHTALYWYRQSLGQGPEFLIYFQGTGAADDSGLPNDRFFAVRPEGSVSTLKIQRTERGDSAVYLCASSPMAGGTEAFFGQGTRLTVV.